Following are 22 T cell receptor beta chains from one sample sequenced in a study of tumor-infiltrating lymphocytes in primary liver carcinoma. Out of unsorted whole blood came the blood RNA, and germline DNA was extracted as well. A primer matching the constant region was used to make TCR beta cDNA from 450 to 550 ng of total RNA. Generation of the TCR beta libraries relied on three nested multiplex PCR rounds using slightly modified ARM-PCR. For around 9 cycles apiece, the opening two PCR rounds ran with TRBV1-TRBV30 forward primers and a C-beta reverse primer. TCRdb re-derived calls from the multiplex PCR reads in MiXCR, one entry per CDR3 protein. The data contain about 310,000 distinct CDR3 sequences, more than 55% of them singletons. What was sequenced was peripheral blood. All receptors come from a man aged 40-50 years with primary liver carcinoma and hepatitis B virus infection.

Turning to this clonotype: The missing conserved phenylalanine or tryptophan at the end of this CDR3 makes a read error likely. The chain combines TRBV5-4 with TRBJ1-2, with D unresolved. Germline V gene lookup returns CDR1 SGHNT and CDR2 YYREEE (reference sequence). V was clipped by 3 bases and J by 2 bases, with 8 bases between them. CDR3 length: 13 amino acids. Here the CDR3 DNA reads TGTGCCAGCAGCTCGGACGGGAACTATGGCTACACCATC. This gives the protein CASSSDGNYGYTI.

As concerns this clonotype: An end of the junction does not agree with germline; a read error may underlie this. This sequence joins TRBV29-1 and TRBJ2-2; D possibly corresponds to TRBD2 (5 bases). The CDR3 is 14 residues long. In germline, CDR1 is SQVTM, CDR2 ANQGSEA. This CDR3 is CSVGPLALTRELFF. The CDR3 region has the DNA TGTAGCGTTGGGCCTCTCGCGTTGACCAGGGAGCTGTTTTTT.

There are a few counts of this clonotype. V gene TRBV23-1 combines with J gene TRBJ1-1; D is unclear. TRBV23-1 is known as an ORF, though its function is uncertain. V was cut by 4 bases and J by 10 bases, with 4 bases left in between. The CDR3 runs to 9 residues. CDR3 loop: CASSLRAFF. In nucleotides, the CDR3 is TGCGCCAGCAGTCTGAGAGCTTTCTTT.

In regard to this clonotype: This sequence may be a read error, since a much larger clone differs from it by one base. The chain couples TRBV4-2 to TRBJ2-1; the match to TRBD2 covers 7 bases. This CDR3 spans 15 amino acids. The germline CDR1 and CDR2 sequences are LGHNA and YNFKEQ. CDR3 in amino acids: CVSSQVGTTLGEQFF. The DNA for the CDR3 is TGTGTCAGCAGCCAAGTGGGGACTACCCTCGGTGAGCAGTTCTTC.

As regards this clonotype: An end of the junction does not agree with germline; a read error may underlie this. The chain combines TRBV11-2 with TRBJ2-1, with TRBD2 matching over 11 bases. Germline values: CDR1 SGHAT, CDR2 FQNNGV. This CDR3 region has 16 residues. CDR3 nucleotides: TGTGCCAGCAACTTAAAGTCCGGGACTAGCGGAAATGAGCAGTTCTTC. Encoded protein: CASNLKSGTSGNEQFF.

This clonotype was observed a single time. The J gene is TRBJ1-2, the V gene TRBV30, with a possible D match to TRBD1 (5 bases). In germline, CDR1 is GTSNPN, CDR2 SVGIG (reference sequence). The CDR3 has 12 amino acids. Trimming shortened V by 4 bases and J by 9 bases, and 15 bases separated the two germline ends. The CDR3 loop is CAWTWHRLSYTF. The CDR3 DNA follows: TGTGCCTGGACCTGGCACAGGCTCAGCTACACCTTC.

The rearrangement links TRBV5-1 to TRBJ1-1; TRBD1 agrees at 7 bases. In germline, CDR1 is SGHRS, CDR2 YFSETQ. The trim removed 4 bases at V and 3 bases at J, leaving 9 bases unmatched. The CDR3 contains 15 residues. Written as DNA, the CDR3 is TGCGCCAGCAGCCCGGGACAGATGAAAGACACTGAAGCTTTCTTT. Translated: CASSPGQMKDTEAFF.

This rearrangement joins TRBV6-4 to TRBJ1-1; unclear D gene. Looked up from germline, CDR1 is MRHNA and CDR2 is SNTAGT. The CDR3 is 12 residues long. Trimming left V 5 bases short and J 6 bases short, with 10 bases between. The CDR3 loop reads CASSSDNAEAFF. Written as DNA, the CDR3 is TGTGCCAGCAGTTCTGACAACGCTGAAGCTTTCTTT.

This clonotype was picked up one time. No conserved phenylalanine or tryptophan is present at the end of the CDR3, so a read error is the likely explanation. This CDR3 reads CASSLGGTSGPQHV. CDR3 in DNA: TGCGCCAGCAGCTTGGGGGGGACCTCAGGTCCCCAGCATGTT. This chain links TRBV5-1 with TRBJ1-5, with D possibly TRBD1 on 5 matching bases. V was pared by 0 bases and J by 10 bases, with 14 bases between. CDR3 length equals 14 residues. Per the germline V gene, CDR1 is SGHRS and CDR2 is YFSETQ.

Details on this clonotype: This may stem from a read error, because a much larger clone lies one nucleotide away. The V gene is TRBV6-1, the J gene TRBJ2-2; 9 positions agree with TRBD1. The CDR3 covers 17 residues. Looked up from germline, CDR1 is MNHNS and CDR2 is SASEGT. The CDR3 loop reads CGSSENPWGQGTGELFF. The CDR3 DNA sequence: TGTGGCAGCAGTGAGAATCCCTGGGGACAGGGCACCGGGGAGCTGTTTTTT.

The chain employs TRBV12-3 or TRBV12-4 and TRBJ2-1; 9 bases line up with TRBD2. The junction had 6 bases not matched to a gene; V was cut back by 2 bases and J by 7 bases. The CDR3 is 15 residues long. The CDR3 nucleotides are TGTGCCAGCAGTTTAATAGGCGGGAGGGGAAATGAGCAGTTCTTC. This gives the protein CASSLIGGRGNEQFF.

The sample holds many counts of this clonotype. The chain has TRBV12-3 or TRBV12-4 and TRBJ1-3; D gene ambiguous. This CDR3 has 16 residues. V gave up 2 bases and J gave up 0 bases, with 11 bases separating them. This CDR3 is CASSLLSTSSGNTIYF. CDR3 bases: TGTGCCAGCAGTTTACTTTCGACGTCCTCTGGAAACACCATATATTTT.

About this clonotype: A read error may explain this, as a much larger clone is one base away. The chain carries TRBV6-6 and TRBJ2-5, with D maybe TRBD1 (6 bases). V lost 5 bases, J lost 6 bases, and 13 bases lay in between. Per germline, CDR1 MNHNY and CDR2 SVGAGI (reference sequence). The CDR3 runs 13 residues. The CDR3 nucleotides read TGTGCCAGCAGTGGGCAGGGGCGGAAGACCCAGTACTTC. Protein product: CASSGQGRKTQYF.

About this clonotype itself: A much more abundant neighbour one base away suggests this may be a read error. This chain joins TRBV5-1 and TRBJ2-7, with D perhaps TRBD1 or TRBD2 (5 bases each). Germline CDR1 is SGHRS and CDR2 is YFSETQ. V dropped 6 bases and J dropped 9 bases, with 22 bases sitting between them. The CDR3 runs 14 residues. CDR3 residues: CASTKTTGRSRQYF. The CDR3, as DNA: TGCGCCAGCACAAAGACCACGGGACGGAGCCGGCAGTACTTC.

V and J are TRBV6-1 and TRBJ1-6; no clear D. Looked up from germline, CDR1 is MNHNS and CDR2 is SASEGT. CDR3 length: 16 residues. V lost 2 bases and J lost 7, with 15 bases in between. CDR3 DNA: TGTGCCAGCAGTGAAAATGGCCTCCCCGTGAATTCACCCCTCCACTTT. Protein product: CASSENGLPVNSPLHF.

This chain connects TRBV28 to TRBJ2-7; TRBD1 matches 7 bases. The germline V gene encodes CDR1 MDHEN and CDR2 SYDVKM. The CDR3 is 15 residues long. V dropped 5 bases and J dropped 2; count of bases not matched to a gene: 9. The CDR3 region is CASSTTETGTYEQYF. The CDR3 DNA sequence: TGTGCCAGCAGTACCACCGAGACAGGGACCTACGAGCAGTACTTC.

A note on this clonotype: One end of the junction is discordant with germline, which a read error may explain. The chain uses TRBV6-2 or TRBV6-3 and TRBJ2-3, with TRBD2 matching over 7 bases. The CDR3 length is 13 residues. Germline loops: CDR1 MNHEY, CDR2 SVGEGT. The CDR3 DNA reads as TGTGCCAGCAGTTCGGCACTAGCGAGTACGCAGTGTTTT. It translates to CASSSALASTQCF.

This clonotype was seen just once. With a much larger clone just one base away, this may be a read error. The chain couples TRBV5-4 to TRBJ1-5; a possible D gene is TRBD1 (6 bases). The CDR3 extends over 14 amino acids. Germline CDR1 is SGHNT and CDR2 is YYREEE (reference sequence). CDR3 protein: CASSTGTLNQLQHF. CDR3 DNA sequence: TGTGCCAGCAGCACCGGGACACTTAATCAGCTCCAGCATTTT. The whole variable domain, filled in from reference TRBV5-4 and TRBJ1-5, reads ETGVTQSPTHLIKTRGQQVTLRCSSQSGHNTVSWYQQALGQGPQFIFQYYREEENGRGNFPPRFSGLQFPNYSSELNVNALELDDSALYLCASSTGTLNQLQHFGDGTRLSIL.

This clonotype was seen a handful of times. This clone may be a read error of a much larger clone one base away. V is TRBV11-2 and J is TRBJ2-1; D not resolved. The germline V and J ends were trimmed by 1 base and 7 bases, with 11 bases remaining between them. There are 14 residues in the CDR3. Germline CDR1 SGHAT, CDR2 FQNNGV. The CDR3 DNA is TGTGCCAGCAGCTTAGGCTCCGTAGGGAATGAGCAGTTCTTC. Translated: CASSLGSVGNEQFF.

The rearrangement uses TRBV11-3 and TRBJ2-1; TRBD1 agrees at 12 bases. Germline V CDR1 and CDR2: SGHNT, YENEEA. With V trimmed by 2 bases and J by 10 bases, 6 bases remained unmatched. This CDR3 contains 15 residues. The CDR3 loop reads CASSLRAGQGAEQFF. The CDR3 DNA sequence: TGTGCCAGCAGCTTAAGGGCGGGACAGGGGGCAGAGCAGTTCTTC.

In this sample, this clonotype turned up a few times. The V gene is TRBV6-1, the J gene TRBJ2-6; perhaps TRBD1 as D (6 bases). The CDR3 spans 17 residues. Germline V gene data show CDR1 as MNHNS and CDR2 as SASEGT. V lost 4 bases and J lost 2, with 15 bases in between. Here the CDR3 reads CASSVPSQGTGANVLTF. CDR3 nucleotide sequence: TGTGCCAGCAGTGTCCCTTCACAGGGAACTGGGGCCAACGTCCTGACTTTC.

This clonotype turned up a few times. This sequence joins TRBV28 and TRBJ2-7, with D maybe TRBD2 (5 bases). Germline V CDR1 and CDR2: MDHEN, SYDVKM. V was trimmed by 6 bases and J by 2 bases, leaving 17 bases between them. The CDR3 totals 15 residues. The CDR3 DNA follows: TGTGCCAGCAGAATTACTGGACTTGAGACCTACGAGCAGTACTTC. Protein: CASRITGLETYEQYF.